This record looks at one T cell receptor beta chain sequence and its context. Its recognized antigen is unknown. The record has no base qualities; no much larger clone is one base away. The CDR3, cysteine through phenylalanine, is 13 amino acids long. The kept DNA is CDR3 alone, 39 bases in frame from the first base. CDR1 MNHNY and CDR2 SVGAGI were looked up in the germline V gene (reference sequence). Relative to germline, V is 0 bases shorter and J is 5 bases shorter, with 4 bases between their ends. This entry belongs to a study of Tregs in tolerant kidney transplant recipients (dated 2019 in TCRdb). The study in broad terms: The transplants used related donors with nonmyeloablative bone marrow transplantation, and mixed chimerism in the human trials was transient. The study applied TCRbeta sequencing to find donor-specific regulatory T cells before combined kidney and bone marrow transplantation and then followed those same cells after transplant. Broader findings and caveats from the paper: In tolerant patients, donor-specific Tregs expanded more than Tregs overall, which suggests antigen-driven rather than nonspecific expansion. The study was constrained by small patient numbers, and validation of the findings is required in larger populations and under other immunosuppression protocols. Biological reproducibility was not directly addressed, though technical replication error appeared minimal. Because the PCR primers were changed over time for some patients, nucleotide-level comparison could not be performed across the samples from those patients. Expanding Tregs with activated donor B cells appeared to identify the most biologically relevant and donor-specific TCRbeta repertoire.

The time point label, as the study defines it: blood sample drawn before combined kidney and bone marrow transplant. Unstimulated Tregs (CD4+CD25+CD127-), CD4+ non-Tregs (CD4+CD25-), CD4 and CD8 cells were FACS-sorted from thawed PBMCs. Before Treg sorting, thawed PBMCs were rested overnight at 37°C with approximately 200 IU/ml IL-2. Patients were several combined kidney and bone marrow transplant recipients from the ITN036ST trial, and only these trial subjects had samples available. Healthy control blood was processed to PBMCs by Ficoll density gradient and cryopreserved, and patient PBMCs were collected before and after transplant. Genomic DNA was extracted from sorted cells with the QIAGEN DNeasy Blood and Tissue Kit for TCRbeta CDR3 sequencing. High-throughput TCRbeta CDR3 sequencing, including PCR amplification with bias correction and internal controls, was performed commercially through immunoSEQ. The published analysis was carried out like this. Unique productive TCRbeta sequences were defined by CDR3 nucleotide sequence where primers matched, otherwise by CDR3 amino acid sequence with Vbeta and Jbeta genes. As a correction for sorting error, sequences shared between sorted populations at a frequency ratio of 2:1 or less were discarded, and the remaining shared sequences were assigned to the higher population. Donor-reactive sequences were defined as at least 5-fold expanded in CFSE-low cells versus unstimulated cells, with frequency of at least 0.01% in CFSE-low cells. Jensen-Shannon divergence, calculated on the top 100 TCRbeta sequences ranked by frequency, was used to quantify repertoire divergence. For samples with multiple sequencing runs, sorting error was corrected separately for each run before the runs were pooled. TCRdb holds this immuneACCESS table with in-frame rearrangements only. Some clones are missing; in checked studies, unresolved V genes explain under half, and the rest has no known cause. The DNA gave D and trimming, while V, J and clone size come from that table. The sample yields 70,000 to 95,000 clones; approximately 90% were counted once. Together, the top ten hold roughly 0.35% of the sample.

The rearranged segments are TRBV6-6 and TRBJ2-2, with no D gene named confidently. Sequenced material: Tregs from blood, taken before the transplant. The clonotype comes from a human donor who received a combined kidney and bone marrow transplant. CDR3 sequence: CASSYSGTGELFF. The nucleotide sequence is TGTGCCAGCAGTTACTCAGGAACCGGGGAGCTGTTTTTT.